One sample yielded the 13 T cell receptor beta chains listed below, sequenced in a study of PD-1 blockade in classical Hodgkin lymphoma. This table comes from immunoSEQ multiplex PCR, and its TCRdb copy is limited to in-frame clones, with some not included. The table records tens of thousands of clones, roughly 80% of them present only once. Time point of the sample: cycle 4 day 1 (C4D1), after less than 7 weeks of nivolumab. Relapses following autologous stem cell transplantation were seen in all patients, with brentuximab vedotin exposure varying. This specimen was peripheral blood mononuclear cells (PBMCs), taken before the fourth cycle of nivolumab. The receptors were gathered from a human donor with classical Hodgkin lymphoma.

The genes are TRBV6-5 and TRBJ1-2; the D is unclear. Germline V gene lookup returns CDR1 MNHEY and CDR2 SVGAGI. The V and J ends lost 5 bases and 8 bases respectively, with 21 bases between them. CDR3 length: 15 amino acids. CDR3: CASSTLVGVIEGYTF. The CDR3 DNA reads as TGTGCCAGCAGTACCTTAGTCGGGGTAATAGAGGGCTACACCTTC.

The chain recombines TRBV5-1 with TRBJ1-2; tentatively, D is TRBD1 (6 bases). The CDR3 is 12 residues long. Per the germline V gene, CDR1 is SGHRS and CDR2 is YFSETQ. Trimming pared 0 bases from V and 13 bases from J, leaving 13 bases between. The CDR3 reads CASSLGGGEVTF. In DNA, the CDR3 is TGCGCCAGCAGCTTGGGGGGGGGCGAAGTCACCTTC.

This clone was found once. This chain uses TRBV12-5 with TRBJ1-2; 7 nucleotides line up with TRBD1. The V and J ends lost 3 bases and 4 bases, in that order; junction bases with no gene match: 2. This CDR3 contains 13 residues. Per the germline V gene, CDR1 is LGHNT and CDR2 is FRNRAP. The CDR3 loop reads CASGFGDSYGYTF. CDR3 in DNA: TGTGCTAGTGGTTTTGGGGACAGCTATGGCTACACCTTC.

CDR3 DNA sequence: TGTGCCAGCAGCTTACAAGGGACAGGGCTCAATGAGCAGTTCTTC. Encoded protein: CASSLQGTGLNEQFF. This chain joins TRBV7-9 and TRBJ2-1; 9 bases align to TRBD1. The V and J ends lost 2 bases and 6 bases, in that order; junction bases with no gene match: 5. This CDR3 region has 15 residues. Germline V gives CDR1 SEHNR, CDR2 FQNEAQ (reference sequence).

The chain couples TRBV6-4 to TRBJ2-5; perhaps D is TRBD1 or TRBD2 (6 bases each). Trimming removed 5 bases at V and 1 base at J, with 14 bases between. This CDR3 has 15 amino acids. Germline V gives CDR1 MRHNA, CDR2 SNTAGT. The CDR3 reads CASSLYGGLQETQYF. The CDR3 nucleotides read TGTGCCAGCAGTTTATACGGGGGCCTCCAAGAGACCCAGTACTTC.

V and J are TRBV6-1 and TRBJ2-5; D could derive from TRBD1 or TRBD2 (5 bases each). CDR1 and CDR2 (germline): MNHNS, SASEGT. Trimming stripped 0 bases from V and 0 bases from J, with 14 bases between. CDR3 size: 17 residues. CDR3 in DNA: TGTGCCAGCAGTGAAGCATACGGGGCGGGCGACCAAGAGACCCAGTACTTC. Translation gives CASSEAYGAGDQETQYF.

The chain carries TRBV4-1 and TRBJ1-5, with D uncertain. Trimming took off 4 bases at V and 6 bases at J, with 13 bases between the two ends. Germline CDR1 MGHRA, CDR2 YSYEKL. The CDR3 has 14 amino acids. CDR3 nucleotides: TGCGCCAGCAGCCGGACGGCTGGCGGTCAGCCCCAGCATTTT. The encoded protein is CASSRTAGGQPQHF.

The CDR3 coding sequence is TGTGCCAGCAGCATTCCAGGGTCGGTAGGGGAAGAGACCCAGTACTTC. Its protein product is CASSIPGSVGEETQYF. V is TRBV5-4 and J is TRBJ2-5; TRBD1 might be the D (5 bases). Germline CDR1 is SGHNT and CDR2 is YYREEE (reference sequence). There are 16 residues in the CDR3. V lost 4 bases and J lost 3, with 19 bases in between.

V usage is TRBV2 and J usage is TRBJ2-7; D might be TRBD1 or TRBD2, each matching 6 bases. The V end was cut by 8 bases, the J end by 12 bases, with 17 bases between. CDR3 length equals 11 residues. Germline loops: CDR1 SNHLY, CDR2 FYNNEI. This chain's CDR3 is CASHSTGRPYF. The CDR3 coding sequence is TGTGCCAGCCATTCCACAGGGAGGCCGTACTTC.

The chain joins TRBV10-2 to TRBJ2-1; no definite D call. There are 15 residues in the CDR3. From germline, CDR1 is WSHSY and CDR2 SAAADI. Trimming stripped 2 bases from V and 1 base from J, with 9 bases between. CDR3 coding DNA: TGCGCCAGCAGTGAGAGACAAGGGTCCTACAATGAGCAGTTCTTC. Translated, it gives CASSERQGSYNEQFF.

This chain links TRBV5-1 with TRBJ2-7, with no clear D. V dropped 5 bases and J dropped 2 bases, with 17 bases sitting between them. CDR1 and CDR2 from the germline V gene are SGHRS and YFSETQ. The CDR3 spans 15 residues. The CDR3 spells CASRSSTAAAYEQYF. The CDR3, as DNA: TGCGCCAGCAGATCTTCAACCGCCGCTGCCTACGAGCAGTACTTC.

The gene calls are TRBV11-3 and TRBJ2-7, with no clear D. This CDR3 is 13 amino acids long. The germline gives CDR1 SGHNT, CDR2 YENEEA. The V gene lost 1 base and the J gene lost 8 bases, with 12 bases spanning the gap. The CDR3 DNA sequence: TGTGCCAGCAGCTTAGCCTCGGAACTTAAGCAGTACTTC. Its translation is CASSLASELKQYF.

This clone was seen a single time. CDR3 DNA: TGTGCCTGGAGAATCAGGAGCTCCTACGAGCAGTACTTC. As protein: CAWRIRSSYEQYF. The chain links TRBV30 to TRBJ2-7, with D uncertain. Germline CDR1 reads GTSNPN; CDR2 reads SVGIG (reference sequence). CDR3 length equals 13 residues. Trimming shortened V by 3 bases and J by 0 bases, and 9 bases separated the two germline ends. Supplemented by reference TRBV30 and TRBJ2-7, the full variable domain reads SQTIHQWPATLVQPVGSPLSLECTVEGTSNPNLYWYRQAAGRGLQLLFYSVGIGQISSEVPQNLSASRPQDRQFILSSKKLLLSDSGFYLCAWRIRSSYEQYFGPGTRLTVT.